This T cell receptor (beta chain) was captured in a study of T cells after yellow fever vaccination. Study-level results: Booster sampling recovered most clones from primary vaccination (under 97% CD4, over 75% CD8).

TCRdb reprocessed the 5' RACE reads via MiXCR and lists one record per CDR3 protein. There are about 230,000 distinct CDR3 sequences in the sample; more than 6.5% occur only once, and approximately 1.1% lies in the top ten. This clonotype has a count of ten or more. What it recognizes is unknown. The CDR3 runs to 18 residues. The trim removed 2 bases at V and 4 bases at J, leaving 10 bases unmatched. From germline, CDR1 is SGHVS and CDR2 FNYEAQ. The chain uses TRBV7-6 and TRBJ1-3; 11 bases are shared with TRBD1. The sequencing here drew on CD4+ T cells sorted from PBMCs, taken on the day of the yellow fever booster vaccination. This receptor was obtained from a man aged 25 to 45 who received the YFV17D yellow fever vaccine. The CDR3 reads CASSLTYGQGAQGNTIYF. Here the CDR3 DNA reads TGTGCCAGCAGCTTAACCTACGGACAGGGGGCGCAGGGAAACACCATATATTTT.